This T cell receptor (beta chain) comes out of a study of ipilimumab plus nivolumab after autologous stem cell transplantation. Study-level findings and limits: Authors suggest TCR repertoire, Treg phenotype and gut microbiota support further study.

Through week 26, nivolumab 3 mg/kg IV was given weeks 1, 4, 7, 10, then biweekly. As concerns this clone: The antigen remains unidentified.

Germline CDR1 and CDR2: LNHDA and SQIVND (reference sequence). This CDR3 spans 16 amino acids. V lost 6 bases, J lost 0 bases, and 15 bases lay in between. Generated by immunoSEQ multiplex PCR, the TCRdb table keeps only in-frame clones and is missing some. The repertoire includes 9,500 to 15,000 clones, roughly three quarters of them detected once, and about 28% sits in the top ten. This clonotype was obtained from a male donor with diffuse large B-cell lymphoma. The rearrangement joins TRBV19 to TRBJ1-5; D gene uncertain. The sample here was PBMCs, taken in a trial of ipilimumab plus nivolumab as post-transplant consolidation. The CDR3 DNA is TGTGCCAGTAGCCGTGGCTGGGAAAATAGCAATCAGCCCCAGCATTTT. Amino acids: CASSRGWENSNQPQHF.